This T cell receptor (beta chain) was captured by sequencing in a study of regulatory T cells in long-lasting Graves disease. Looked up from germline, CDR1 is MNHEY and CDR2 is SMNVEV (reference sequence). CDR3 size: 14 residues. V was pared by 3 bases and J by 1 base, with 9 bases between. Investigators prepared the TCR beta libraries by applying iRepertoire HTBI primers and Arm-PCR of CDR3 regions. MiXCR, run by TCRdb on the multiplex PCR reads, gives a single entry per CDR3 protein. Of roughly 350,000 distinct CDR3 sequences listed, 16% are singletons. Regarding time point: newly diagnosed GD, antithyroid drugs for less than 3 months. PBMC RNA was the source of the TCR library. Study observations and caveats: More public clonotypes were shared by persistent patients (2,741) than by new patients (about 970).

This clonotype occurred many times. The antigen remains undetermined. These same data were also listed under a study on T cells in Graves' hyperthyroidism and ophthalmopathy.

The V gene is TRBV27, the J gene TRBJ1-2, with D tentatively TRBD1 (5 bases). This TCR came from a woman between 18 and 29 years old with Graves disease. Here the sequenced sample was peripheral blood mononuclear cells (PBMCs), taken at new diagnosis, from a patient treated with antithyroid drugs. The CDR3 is CASSLGRYNYGYTF. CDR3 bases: TGTGCCAGCAGTTTGGGACGGTATAACTATGGCTACACCTTC.